The clone carrying this TCR beta chain was observed a single time. The antigen is undetermined. After removal of 2 bases from V and 5 bases from J, the junction contained 8 bases not matched to a gene. This CDR3 is 17 amino acids long. Germline V gives CDR1 MNHEY, CDR2 SMNVEV (reference sequence). This was the immunoSEQ v3 assay. The protocol was immunoSEQ multiplex PCR, while the TCRdb copy is restricted to in-frame clones and leaves out a portion. The sample consists of 45,000 to 75,000 clones, 87% of them appearing once. The data belong to a study of TIL therapy for anti-PD-1-resistant metastatic lung cancer. Study information: Progressing patients received lymphodepletion, expanded TIL infusion and IL-2. General study results and limits: This highly selected cohort may not generalize to typical lung cancer patients.

Time point described: pre-treatment sample, taken before nivolumab and TIL therapy. The origin of this receptor is a person between 25 and 79 years old with non-small cell lung cancer. The sample consisted of blood, taken at baseline. V is TRBV27 and J is TRBJ1-4; TRBD1 aligns across 10 bases. The CDR3 here is CASSLGYWDRGNEKLFF. The CDR3 DNA sequence: TGTGCCAGCAGTTTAGGGTATTGGGACAGGGGAAATGAAAAACTGTTTTTT.